Shown below are 8 T cell receptor beta chains from a single sample sequenced in a study of OX40 agonist ivuxolimab in advanced cancers. Sequenced by immunoSEQ multiplex PCR; TCRdb stores in-frame clones only, minus some. The sample carries tens of thousands of clones, roughly 80% recorded once. The sample here was CD4+ or CD8+ T cells sorted from blood, taken in a trial of the OX40 agonist ivuxolimab. The receptor set was obtained from an adult with an advanced solid tumor such as melanoma, head and neck, liver or kidney cancer.

This chain connects TRBV5-1 to TRBJ2-7; a possible D gene is TRBD2 (5 bases). The CDR3 loop spans 12 amino acids. The V gene's germline CDR1 is SGHRS and CDR2 YFSETQ. V lost 1 base and J 6 bases, leaving 8 bases between the germline ends. CDR3 sequence: CASSLQAGEQYF. The DNA for the CDR3 is TGCGCCAGCAGCTTGCAGGCGGGCGAGCAGTACTTC.

The chain is built from TRBV5-4 and TRBJ2-5, with 10 bases lining up with TRBD2. The CDR3 loop spans 15 amino acids. V was pared by 1 base and J by 5 bases, with 5 bases of the junction left unmatched. Germline loops: CDR1 SGHNT, CDR2 YYREEE (reference sequence). CDR3 amino acids: CASSLTSGVSETQYF. The CDR3 DNA reads TGTGCCAGCAGCTTGACTAGCGGGGTTTCTGAGACCCAGTACTTC.

The CDR3 DNA sequence: TGTGCCAGTAGTCCAAGGACAGGAAATCAGCCCCAGCATTTT. This codes for CASSPRTGNQPQHF. The chain recombines TRBV19 with TRBJ1-5; 7 bases are a match to TRBD1. This CDR3 comprises 14 residues. The V gene's germline CDR1 is LNHDA and CDR2 SQIVND (reference sequence). Trimming cost V 5 bases and J 4 bases; bases outside gene matches: 5.

The J gene is TRBJ2-7, the V gene TRBV27; D might be TRBD1 or TRBD2, each matching 6 bases. CDR1 and CDR2 from the germline V gene are MNHEY and SMNVEV (reference sequence). This CDR3 comprises 15 residues. Trimming took off 5 bases at V and 6 bases at J, with 20 bases between the two ends. The chain's CDR3 is CASSRGPGATGEQYF. DNA for the CDR3: TGTGCCAGCAGTAGAGGGCCGGGGGCCACGGGCGAGCAGTACTTC.

This clone was seen a handful of times. The J gene is TRBJ2-5, the V gene TRBV9; D is perhaps TRBD1 (5 bases). The germline V gene encodes CDR1 SGDLS and CDR2 YYNGEE. The CDR3 runs to 14 residues. V was cut by 0 bases and J by 4 bases, with 10 bases left in between. The CDR3 DNA is TGTGCCAGCAGCGTAGGAGCAGGGATAGAGACCCAGTACTTC. Encoded protein: CASSVGAGIETQYF. The variable domain in full, with the rest retrieved from reference TRBV9 and TRBJ2-5, is DSGVTQTPKHLITATGQRVTLRCSPRSGDLSVYWYQQSLDQGLQFLIQYYNGEERAKGNILERFSAQQFPDLHSELNLSSLELGDSALYFCASSVGAGIETQYFGPGTRLLVL.

This clone has just a few counts. The chain recombines TRBV5-1 with TRBJ2-7; 11 nucleotides align to TRBD2. The CDR3 sequence is 16 residues long. Germline-derived CDR1 and CDR2 are SGHRS and YFSETQ. Trimming removed 2 bases from V and 5 bases from J; junction bases left unmatched: 9. As DNA, the CDR3 is TGCGCCAGCAGCTTCTTATTAGCGGGAGGGCCGAACGAGCAGTACTTC. Its protein is CASSFLLAGGPNEQYF.

This clone appeared a few times. This rearrangement joins TRBV6-1 to TRBJ1-1; 9 nucleotides match TRBD1. Germline V gene data show CDR1 as MNHNS and CDR2 as SASEGT. Losses at the gene ends were 2 bases for V and 0 bases for J; bases not matched to a gene: 4. CDR3 length: 16 amino acids. DNA for the CDR3: TGTGCCAGCAGTGAAACAGGGACAGGGTTGAACACTGAAGCTTTCTTT. Protein product: CASSETGTGLNTEAFF.

V is TRBV9 and J is TRBJ2-1; 14 nucleotides align to TRBD2. Germline loops: CDR1 SGDLS, CDR2 YYNGEE. The CDR3 is 18 amino acids. V shed 1 base, J shed 9 bases, and the junction held 12 bases outside the gene matches. Written as DNA, the CDR3 is TGTGCCAGCAGCGTAACGCATACCGGGACTAGCGGGAGTATTGAGCAGTTCTTC. Amino acids: CASSVTHTGTSGSIEQFF.